This TCR beta chain was profiled in a study of shared clonotypes between healthy human individuals. Whole-study findings and limits: In several donors, around 5% of naive CD4 clonotypes appeared in common.

Within Nashville, Tennessee resided all donors, each a Caucasian adult. V lost 6 bases and J 2 bases, leaving 7 bases between the germline ends. The V gene's germline CDR1 is ENHRY and CDR2 SYGVKD. This CDR3 has 13 amino acids. In the original analysis: ImmunoSEQ output held junction-only sequences without quality scores, so filtering differed. The data were produced by immunoSEQ multiplex PCR, yet TCRdb's version contains in-frame clones alone and is incomplete. Clonal size and the V and J genes are those of that table, whereas D and trimming came from the DNA. The sample holds approximately 530,000 clones; 90% to 96% are singletons and the top ten take under 0.06%. Details on this clone: Its antigen is not known.

Specimen: naive CD4+ T cells sorted from blood. As to subset: CD45RA+ positively selected. The sequence derives from a woman aged 25 to 39 in good health. This chain connects TRBV10-3 to TRBJ1-4, with TRBD1 as a possible D gene (5 bases). In nucleotides, the CDR3 is TGTGCCATCAGGGGGCCTACTAATGAAAAACTGTTTTTT. Its translation is CAIRGPTNEKLFF.